The sequence of this TCR beta chain was determined in a study of shared clonotypes between healthy human individuals. The count of this clone is one. This CDR3 is built from 15 residues. Per germline, CDR1 SGHRS and CDR2 YFSETQ. Trimming left V 0 bases short and J 1 base short, with 11 bases between. Clones were sequenced by immunoSEQ multiplex PCR, and TCRdb holds only the in-frame ones, with some missing. In the table there are 2 million to 2.5 million clones, roughly 93% of which are singletons. The rearrangement joins TRBV5-1 to TRBJ2-7; tentatively, D is TRBD2 (5 bases). The sequence derives from a man younger than 35 in good health. Some clones in this sample may be carry-over from other donors' samples. The sequenced sample was naive CD4+ T cells from PBMCs. The subset here: CD45RA+ positively selected. This chain's CDR3 is CASSLGRVGSYEQYF. Written as DNA, the CDR3 is TGCGCCAGCAGCTTGGGGCGGGTGGGGTCCTACGAGCAGTACTTC.